This T cell receptor (beta chain) originates from a study of blood T cell repertoires in COVID-19. The V end lost 3 bases, the J end lost 6 bases, and 13 bases lay between the germline ends. CDR1 and CDR2 (germline): SGHKS, YYEKEE (reference sequence). This CDR3 has 14 residues. TCRdb's copy holds only in-frame clones and misses some; the assay was immunoSEQ multiplex PCR. The sample includes under 250,000 clones, about 83% of them seen just once. This sequence originates from a woman aged 80 or over with COVID-19, enrolled during active disease. Material for sequencing was peripheral blood. The chain combines TRBV5-5 with TRBJ2-1; maybe TRBD2 (7 bases). The CDR3 sequence is CASSSRGGANEQFF. Here the CDR3 DNA reads TGTGCCAGCAGCTCCCGTGGGGGGGCCAATGAGCAGTTCTTC. The full variable domain, with the rest looked up from reference TRBV5-5 and TRBJ2-1, is DAGVTQSPTHLIKTRGQQVTLRCSPISGHKSVSWYQQVLGQGPQFIFQYYEKEERGRGNFPDRFSARQFPNYSSELNVNALLLGDSALYLCASSSRGGANEQFFGPGTRLTVL.